This TCR beta chain emerged from a study of T cell responses to AZD1222 COVID-19 vaccine. Looking at the study overall: It was second doses at about 4 or about 12 weeks that were pooled.

A remark on this clone: Antigen unknown.

V was pared by 2 bases and J by 0 bases, with 14 bases between. The germline V gene encodes CDR1 GTSNPN and CDR2 SVGIG (reference sequence). The CDR3 length is 16 residues. Sequenced by immunoSEQ multiplex PCR; TCRdb stores in-frame clones only, minus some. Here the sample spans about 140,000 clones, 89% being singletons. Study observations and caveats: Spike-specific TCRs gained breadth and depth after people received two AZD1222 doses. Scientists sampled the repertoires only once the peak T cell response had passed.

The origin of this receptor is an adult in good health. Source: peripheral blood, taken on day 0 of AZD1222 vaccination. The rearrangement links TRBV30 to TRBJ2-4, with D tentatively TRBD2 (5 bases). The CDR3 spells CAWSFALGSAKNIQYF. The CDR3 bases are TGTGCCTGGAGTTTCGCACTAGGATCAGCCAAAAACATTCAGTACTTC.